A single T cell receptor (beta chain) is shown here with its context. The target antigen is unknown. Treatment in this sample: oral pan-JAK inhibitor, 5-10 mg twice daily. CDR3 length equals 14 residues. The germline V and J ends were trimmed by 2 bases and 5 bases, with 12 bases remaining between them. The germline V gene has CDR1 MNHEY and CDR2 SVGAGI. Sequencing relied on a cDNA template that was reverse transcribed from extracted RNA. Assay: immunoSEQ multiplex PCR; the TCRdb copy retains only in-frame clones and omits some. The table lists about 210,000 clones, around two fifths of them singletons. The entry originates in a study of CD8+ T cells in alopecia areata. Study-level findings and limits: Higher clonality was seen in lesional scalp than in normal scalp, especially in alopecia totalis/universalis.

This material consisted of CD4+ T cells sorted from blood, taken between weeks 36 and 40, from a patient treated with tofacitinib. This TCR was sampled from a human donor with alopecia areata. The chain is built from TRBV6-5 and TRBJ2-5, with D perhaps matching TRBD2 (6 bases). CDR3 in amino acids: CASSYTDSGETQYF. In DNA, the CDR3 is TGTGCCAGCAGTTACACCGACAGCGGGGAGACCCAGTACTTC.